Listed below are T cell receptor beta chains from one sample, sequenced in a study of T cells in Graves' hyperthyroidism and ophthalmopathy. TCRdb re-analysed the multiplex PCR reads in MiXCR, keeping a single row per CDR3 protein. The profile shows 600,000 to 900,000 distinct CDR3 sequences, over 15% of them singletons. The sequenced material came from blood. The receptors originated from a man aged 18 to 29 with Graves' hyperthyroidism. The CDR3 runs from the conserved cysteine through the conserved F or W. D genes are given only for firm matches. For some rows the clone size is stated as once, few or many, or as a class when expanded; others skip it.

j_gene | d_gene | v_gene | abundance | CDR3nt | CDR3aa
TRBJ2-7 | - | TRBV7-9 | few | TGTGCCAGCAGCTTAGCCCTAATGACAGACTACGAGCAGTACTTC | CASSLALMTDYEQYF
TRBJ2-5 | - | TRBV11-2 | many | TGTGCCAGCAGCCTCCGATGGGGCGGGGAGACCCAGTACTTC | CASSLRWGGETQYF
TRBJ1-3 | TRBD1 | TRBV28 | - | TGTGCCAGCAGTTTCGACAGGGGGACTGGAAACACCATATATTTT | CASSFDRGTGNTIYF
TRBJ1-4 | TRBD1 | TRBV25-1 | many | TGTGCCAGCAGTGTAGGGACAGGGAACGAAAAACTGTTTTTT | CASSVGTGNEKLFF
TRBJ2-3 | - | TRBV3-1 | few | TGTGCCAGCAGCCCCACCTGGGGAACAGGCCCCACAGATACGCAGTATTTT | CASSPTWGTGPTDTQYF
TRBJ2-6 | - | TRBV7-9 | many | TGTGCCAGCAGCTTAGCCTCTGAGGGTAGTGGGGCCAACGTCCTGACTTTC | CASSLASEGSGANVLTF
TRBJ1-1 | - | TRBV6-1 | many | TGTGCCAGCAGTCAGAGGGAGATGAACACTGAAGCTTTCTTT | CASSQREMNTEAFF
TRBJ2-1 | - | TRBV19 | - | TGTGCCAGTAGGGCCCGGGGGCGGGAGAATGAGCAGTTCTTC | CASRARGRENEQFF
TRBJ1-2 | - | TRBV2 | many | TGTGCCAGCAGTGAATCGGGCAGGGATGGCTACACCTTC | CASSESGRDGYTF
TRBJ1-1 | - | TRBV11-2 | many | TGTGCCAGCAGCGTAGGACTGTACACTGAAGCTTTCTTT | CASSVGLYTEAFF
TRBJ2-1 | - | TRBV20-1 | many | TGCAGTGCTCCGACCCGGGGGAGTTACAATGAGCAGTTCTTC | CSAPTRGSYNEQFF
TRBJ2-2 | - | TRBV20-1 | - | TGCAGTGCAACCCAGGCCAGGTCCGGGGAGCTGTTTTTT | CSATQARSGELFF
TRBJ2-3 | - | TRBV6-2/TRBV6-3 | many | TGTGCCAGCAGTACGGGGCAGTTCACAGATACGCAGTATTTT | CASSTGQFTDTQYF
TRBJ1-1 | - | TRBV6-2/TRBV6-3 | many | TGTGCCAGCGGGACGGAGGCTGAAGCTTTCTTT | CASGTEAEAFF
TRBJ2-7 | - | TRBV30 | - | TGTGCCTGGGGCCGCGGACAGTACTACGAGCAGTACTTC | CAWGRGQYYEQYF
TRBJ1-1 | TRBD1 | TRBV5-5 | few | TGTGCCAGCAGCTGGGGGACAGCCACTGAAGCTTTCTTT | CASSWGTATEAFF
TRBJ2-1 | - | TRBV15 | few | TGTGCCACCAGCAGAGAGTATTACGACAATGAGCAGTTCTTC | CATSREYYDNEQFF
TRBJ2-7 | TRBD2 | TRBV19 | - | TGTGCCAGTAGTACCGCCCGTACCTTGAGCGGGGGGTCCTACGAGCAGTACTTC | CASSTARTLSGGSYEQYF
TRBJ2-2 | TRBD2 | TRBV4-1 | many | TGCGCCAGCAGCCAAGATCACGCGGGGGCCGGGGAGCTGTTTTTT | CASSQDHAGAGELFF
TRBJ2-7 | - | TRBV9 | many | TGTGCCAGCAGCGTAGGGTCATCCTACGAGCAGTACTTC | CASSVGSSYEQYF
TRBJ2-5 | TRBD1 | TRBV4-2 | few | TGTGCCAGCAGCCAAGGACAGGGGGCAAGTAAGACCCAGTACTTC | CASSQGQGASKTQYF
TRBJ2-1 | TRBD2 | TRBV24-1 | few | TGTGCCACCAGTGATTCCCTAGCGGGGTACAATGAGCAGTTCTTC | CATSDSLAGYNEQFF
TRBJ2-7 | TRBD1 | TRBV29-1 | few | TGCAGCGTTGAAGATCCGGACAGGGGGCGAGGGGAGCAGTACTTC | CSVEDPDRGRGEQYF
TRBJ2-2 | TRBD2 | TRBV7-9 | - | TGTGCCAGCAGCTTAAAGACTAGCGGGACCGGGGAGCTGTTTTTT | CASSLKTSGTGELFF
TRBJ2-7 | - | TRBV30 | - | TGTGCCTGGAGTTCTGGAGGGTCCTACGAGCAGTACTTC | CAWSSGGSYEQYF
TRBJ1-3 | TRBD1 | TRBV12-3/TRBV12-4 | few | TGTGCCAGCAACCCTGACAGGGAATCTGGAAACACCATATATTTT | CASNPDRESGNTIYF
TRBJ2-1 | - | TRBV5-5 | - | TGTGCCAGCAGAAACCGGGGCAATCTAGAAGCCGAGCAGTTCTTC | CASRNRGNLEAEQFF
TRBJ2-1 | - | TRBV28 | - | TGTGCCAGCAACGAGGGAGCTTCCAGTTACAATGAGCAGTTCTTC | CASNEGASSYNEQFF
TRBJ2-3 | - | TRBV7-6 | - | TGTGCCAGCAGCTTATTTAGCGACGGCACAGATACGCAGTATTTT | CASSLFSDGTDTQYF
TRBJ1-1 | TRBD1 | TRBV9 | few | TGTGCCAGCAGCCCGCCGGGGACAGGGAACACTGAAGCTTTCTTT | CASSPPGTGNTEAFF
TRBJ2-2 | TRBD2 | TRBV7-9 | - | TGTGCCAGCAGCTTGCGGACTAGCGGGATTAAGGACGGGGAGCTGTTTTTT | CASSLRTSGIKDGELFF
TRBJ2-7 | - | TRBV30 | many | TGTGCCTGGAGTGACACGGACCCCAACGAGCAGTACTTC | CAWSDTDPNEQYF
TRBJ2-4 | TRBD1 | TRBV6-5 | - | TGTGCCAGCAGTTACTCCAAGGGACAGAGAAACATTCAGTACTTC | CASSYSKGQRNIQYF
TRBJ2-7 | - | TRBV28 | many | TGTGCCAGCAGTTTAGGCGGGACCAACTACGAGCAGTACTTC | CASSLGGTNYEQYF
TRBJ1-4 | - | TRBV7-9 | few | TGTGCCAGCAGCCAAACTACCTTACTTGAAAAACTGTTTTTT | CASSQTTLLEKLFF
TRBJ2-7 | - | TRBV14 | - | TGTGCCAGCAGCCAAGATCCTCTGGGTGGCGAGCAGTACTTC | CASSQDPLGGEQYF
TRBJ1-5 | TRBD1 | TRBV15 | few | TGTGCCACCAGCAGAGATGTTTGGACAGGGGCGGACAATCAGCCCCAGCATTTT | CATSRDVWTGADNQPQHF
TRBJ1-2 | - | TRBV2 | many | TGTGCCAGCAGTGAGCACCCAGGTGCTTTGGTTTATGGCTACACCTTC | CASSEHPGALVYGYTF
TRBJ2-7 | - | TRBV3-1 | many | TGTGCCAGCAGTCAATACCACGAGCAGTACTTC | CASSQYHEQYF
TRBJ2-2 | TRBD1 | TRBV2 | many | TGTGCCAGCAGTGATGGGGGACAGGGTTTTGCCGGGGAGCTGTTTTTT | CASSDGGQGFAGELFF
TRBJ2-6 | - | TRBV20-1 | few | TGCAGTGCTAGCCTTGGTTCTGGGGCCAACGTCCTGACTTTC | CSASLGSGANVLTF
TRBJ1-5 | - | TRBV28 | many | TGTGCCAGCAACTCCATCGGGGGGGGATATAGCAATCAGCCCCAGCATTTT | CASNSIGGGYSNQPQHF
TRBJ2-1 | TRBD2 | TRBV20-1 | many | TGCAGTGCTAAGGATAGCGGGAGAGTCTACAATGAGCAGTTCTTC | CSAKDSGRVYNEQFF
TRBJ2-7 | - | TRBV7-2 | many | TGTGCCAGCAGCCCCCTTAGGAGCGGCGAGCAGTACTTC | CASSPLRSGEQYF
TRBJ1-2 | - | TRBV29-1 | - | TGCAGCGTTGAGGGGGGAATAAACTATGGCTACACCTTC | CSVEGGINYGYTF
TRBJ1-5 | - | TRBV28 | - | TGTGCCAGCAGTTTATATCGCGACAATCAGCCCCAGCATTTT | CASSLYRDNQPQHF
TRBJ1-5 | - | TRBV28 | few | TGTGCCAGCAGCCATCCGGGAGGAAGAGACGTATATAGCAATCAGCCCCAGCATTTT | CASSHPGGRDVYSNQPQHF
TRBJ2-7 | TRBD2 | TRBV5-1 | many | TGCGCCAGCAGCTTGGCTAGCGGGTCAACCTACGAGCAGTACTTC | CASSLASGSTYEQYF
TRBJ2-1 | TRBD1 | TRBV28 | many | TGTGCCAGCAGTTTACCCCGGACAGGTCCGAACAATGAGCAGTTCTTC | CASSLPRTGPNNEQFF